This T cell receptor (beta chain) was recovered during a study of T cell clones after liver transplantation. About the research overall: A pre-transplant mixed lymphocyte reaction with TCRbeta sequencing defined graft-donor-reactive clones followed in post-transplant blood. Blood was drawn pre-transplant, before withdrawal, and after full or failed withdrawal. Three of the eight recipients were HCV-positive; the rest had non-autoimmune, non-viral transplant indications. Study observations and caveats: Donor-reactive sequences fell more than third party-reactive ones, suggesting partial deletion.

Points on this clone: Its specificity is unknown.

The data were produced by immunoSEQ multiplex PCR, yet TCRdb's version contains in-frame clones alone and is incomplete. The sample has under 130,000 clones, roughly 80% seen once. Sequencing was performed on CD4+ T cells from blood, taken around 44 months after liver transplant. The clonotype was recovered from a human patient who received a liver transplant. Some T cells may possibly be graft donor cells.

The CDR3: CASSERAGGRWNEQFF. CDR3 sequence (DNA): TGTGCCAGCAGTGAACGAGCGGGAGGTCGATGGAATGAGCAGTTCTTC. This chain uses TRBV6-1 with TRBJ2-1; 9 nucleotides align to TRBD2. This CDR3 has 16 amino acids. In germline, CDR1 is MNHNS, CDR2 SASEGT. V dropped 2 bases and J dropped 7; count of bases not matched to a gene: 9.